This T cell receptor (beta chain) came from a study of blood T cells in healthy people across ages. Study in general: About one barcoded TCR beta cDNA was captured per two T cells. Study results and limitations: Long-lived and aged donors differed, with more naive CD4+ cells and higher diversity in the long-lived.

Primers used in a second PCR of about 7 to 12 cycles were a sample-barcoded 5' primer and a J-beta primer mix. TCRdb recomputed calls from the 5' RACE reads with MiXCR, one row per CDR3 protein. The table has fewer than 750,000 distinct CDR3 sequences, around 48% seen once. This CDR3 has 18 residues. V shed 0 bases and J 0 bases; nucleotides not matched to a gene: 8. Germline V gene data show CDR1 as MNHNY and CDR2 as SVGAGI (reference sequence). This clonotype was counted ten times or more. Its antigen is not known. The clonotype originates from a man older than 75 in good health. The V gene is TRBV6-6, the J gene TRBJ2-7; TRBD2 aligns across 10 bases. Sequencing was carried out using blood. The CDR3 is CASSYSGTSGASSYEQYF. In DNA form, the CDR3 reads TGTGCCAGCAGTTACTCCGGCACTAGCGGGGCAAGCTCCTACGAGCAGTACTTC.